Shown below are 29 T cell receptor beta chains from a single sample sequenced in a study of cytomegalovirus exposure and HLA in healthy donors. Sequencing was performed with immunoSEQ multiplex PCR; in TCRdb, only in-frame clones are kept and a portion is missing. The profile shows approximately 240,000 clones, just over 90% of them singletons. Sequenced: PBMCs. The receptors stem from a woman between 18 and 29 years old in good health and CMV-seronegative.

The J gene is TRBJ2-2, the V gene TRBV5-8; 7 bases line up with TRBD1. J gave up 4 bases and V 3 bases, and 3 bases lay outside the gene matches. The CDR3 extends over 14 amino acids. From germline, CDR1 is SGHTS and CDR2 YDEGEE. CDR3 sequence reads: CASSSDRTTGELFF. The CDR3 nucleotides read TGTGCCAGCAGCTCGGACAGGACCACCGGGGAGCTGTTTTTT.

In DNA form, the CDR3 reads TGCGCCAGCAGCTTGGATAGCCCTGCAAACGATGAGCAGTTCTTC. Translation gives CASSLDSPANDEQFF. The rearrangement joins TRBV5-1 to TRBJ2-1; D is uncertain. With 0 bases removed from V and 8 bases from J, the gap between germline ends came to 15 bases. CDR1 is SGHRS and CDR2 is YFSETQ in the germline V gene. The CDR3 spans 15 residues.

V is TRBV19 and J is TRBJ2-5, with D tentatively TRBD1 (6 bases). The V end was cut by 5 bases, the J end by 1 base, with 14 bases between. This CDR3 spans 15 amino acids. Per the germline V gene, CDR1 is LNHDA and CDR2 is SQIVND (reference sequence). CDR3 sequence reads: CASSDNRDPQETQYF. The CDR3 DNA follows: TGTGCCAGTAGTGACAACAGGGACCCCCAAGAGACCCAGTACTTC.

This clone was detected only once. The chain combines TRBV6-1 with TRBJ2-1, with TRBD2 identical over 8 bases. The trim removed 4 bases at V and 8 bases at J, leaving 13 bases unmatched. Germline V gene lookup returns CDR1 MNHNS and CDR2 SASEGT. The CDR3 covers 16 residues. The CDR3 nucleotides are TGTGCCAGCAGTGTGGCGGGAGGCCGAGGGAACGATGAGCAGTTCTTC. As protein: CASSVAGGRGNDEQFF.

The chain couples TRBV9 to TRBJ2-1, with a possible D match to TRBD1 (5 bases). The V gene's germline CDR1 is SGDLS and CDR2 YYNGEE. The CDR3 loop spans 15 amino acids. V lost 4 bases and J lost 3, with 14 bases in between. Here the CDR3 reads CASSPRQSNYNEQFF. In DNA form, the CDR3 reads TGTGCCAGCAGCCCCCGACAGTCAAACTACAATGAGCAGTTCTTC. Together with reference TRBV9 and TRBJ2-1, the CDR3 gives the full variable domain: DSGVTQTPKHLITATGQRVTLRCSPRSGDLSVYWYQQSLDQGLQFLIQYYNGEERAKGNILERFSAQQFPDLHSELNLSSLELGDSALYFCASSPRQSNYNEQFFGPGTRLTVL.

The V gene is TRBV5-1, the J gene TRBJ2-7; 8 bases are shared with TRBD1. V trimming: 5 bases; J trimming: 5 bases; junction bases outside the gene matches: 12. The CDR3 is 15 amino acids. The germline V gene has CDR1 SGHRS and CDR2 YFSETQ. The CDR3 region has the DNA TGCGCCAGCAGTTTCCAGGACAGGGACGTAAACGAGCAGTACTTC. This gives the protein CASSFQDRDVNEQYF.

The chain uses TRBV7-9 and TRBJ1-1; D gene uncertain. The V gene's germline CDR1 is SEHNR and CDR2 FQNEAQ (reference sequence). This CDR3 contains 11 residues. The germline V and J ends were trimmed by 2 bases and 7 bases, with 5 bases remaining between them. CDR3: CASSLRDEAFF. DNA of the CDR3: TGTGCCAGCAGCTTACGGGATGAAGCTTTCTTT. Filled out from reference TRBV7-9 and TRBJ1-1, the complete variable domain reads DTGVSQNPRHKITKRGQNVTFRCDPISEHNRLYWYRQTLGQGPEFLTYFQNEAQLEKSRLLSDRFSAERPKGSFSTLEIQRTEQGDSAMYLCASSLRDEAFFGQGTRLTVV.

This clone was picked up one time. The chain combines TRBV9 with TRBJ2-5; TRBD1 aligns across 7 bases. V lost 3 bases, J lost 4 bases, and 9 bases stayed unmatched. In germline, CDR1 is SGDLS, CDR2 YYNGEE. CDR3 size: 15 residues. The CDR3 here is CASSALGQPLETQYF. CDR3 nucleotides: TGTGCCAGCAGCGCCTTGGGACAGCCATTAGAGACCCAGTACTTC. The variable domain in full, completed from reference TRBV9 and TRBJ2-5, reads DSGVTQTPKHLITATGQRVTLRCSPRSGDLSVYWYQQSLDQGLQFLIQYYNGEERAKGNILERFSAQQFPDLHSELNLSSLELGDSALYFCASSALGQPLETQYFGPGTRLLVL.

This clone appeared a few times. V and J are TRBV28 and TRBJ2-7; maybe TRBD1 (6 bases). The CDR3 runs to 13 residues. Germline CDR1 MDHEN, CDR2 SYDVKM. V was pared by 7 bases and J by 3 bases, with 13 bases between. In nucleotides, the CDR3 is TGTGCCAGCACCGACAGGTCCCTCTACGAGCAGTACTTC. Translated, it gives CASTDRSLYEQYF. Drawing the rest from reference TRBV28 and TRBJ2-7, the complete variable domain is DVKVTQSSRYLVKRTGEKVFLECVQDMDHENMFWYRQDPGLGLRLIYFSYDVKMKEKGDIPEGYSVSREKKERFSLILESASTNQTSMYLCASTDRSLYEQYFGPGTRLTVT.

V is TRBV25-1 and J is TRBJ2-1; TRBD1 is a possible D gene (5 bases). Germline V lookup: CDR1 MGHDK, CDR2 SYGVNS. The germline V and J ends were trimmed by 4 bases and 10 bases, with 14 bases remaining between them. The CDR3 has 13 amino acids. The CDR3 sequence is CASSAQGSTEQFF. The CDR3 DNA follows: TGTGCCAGCAGTGCGCAGGGTAGTACGGAGCAGTTCTTC.

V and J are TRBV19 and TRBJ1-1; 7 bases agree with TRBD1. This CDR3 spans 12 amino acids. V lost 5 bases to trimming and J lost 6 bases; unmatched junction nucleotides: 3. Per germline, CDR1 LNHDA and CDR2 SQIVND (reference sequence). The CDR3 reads CASSVGTAEAFF. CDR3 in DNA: TGTGCCAGTAGTGTCGGGACAGCTGAAGCTTTCTTT.

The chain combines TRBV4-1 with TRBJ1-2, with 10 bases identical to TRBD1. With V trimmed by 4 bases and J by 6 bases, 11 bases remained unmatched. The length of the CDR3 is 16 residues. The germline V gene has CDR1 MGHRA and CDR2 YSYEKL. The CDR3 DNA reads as TGCGCCAGCAGCCCGACGGAATCGGGACAGGGGCATGGCTACACCTTC. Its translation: CASSPTESGQGHGYTF.

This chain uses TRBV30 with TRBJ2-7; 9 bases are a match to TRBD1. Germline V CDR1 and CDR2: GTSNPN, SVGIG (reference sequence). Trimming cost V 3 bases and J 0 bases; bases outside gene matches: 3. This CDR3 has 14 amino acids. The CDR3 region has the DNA TGTGCCTGGAGGACAGGGGGGAGCTCCTACGAGCAGTACTTC. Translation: CAWRTGGSSYEQYF.

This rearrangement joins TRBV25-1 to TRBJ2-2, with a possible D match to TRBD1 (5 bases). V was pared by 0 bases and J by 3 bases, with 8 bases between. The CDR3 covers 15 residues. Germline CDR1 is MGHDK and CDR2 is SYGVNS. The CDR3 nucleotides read TGTGCCAGCAGTGAATACAGGGCAGACACCGGGGAGCTGTTTTTT. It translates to CASSEYRADTGELFF.

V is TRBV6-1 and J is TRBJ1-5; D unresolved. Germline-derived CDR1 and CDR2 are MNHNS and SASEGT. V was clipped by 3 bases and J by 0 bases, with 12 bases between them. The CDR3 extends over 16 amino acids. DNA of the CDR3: TGTGCCAGCAGTGAGTACGGAGGCGTTAGCAATCAGCCCCAGCATTTT. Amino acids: CASSEYGGVSNQPQHF.

CDR3 coding DNA: TGTGCCAGCAGCCACCCCGGTTTGTCTGAAGCTTTCTTT. Its translation is CASSHPGLSEAFF. The chain links TRBV14 to TRBJ1-1, with D uncertain. Trimming took 3 bases from V and 6 from J, leaving 11 bases between them. This CDR3 is 13 amino acids long. The V gene's germline CDR1 is SGHDN and CDR2 FVKESK.

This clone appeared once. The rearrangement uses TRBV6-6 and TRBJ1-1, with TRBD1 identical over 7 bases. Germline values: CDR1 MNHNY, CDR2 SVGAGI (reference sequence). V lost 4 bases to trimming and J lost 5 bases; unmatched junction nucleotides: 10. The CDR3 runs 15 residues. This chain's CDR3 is CASSSHRGSVTEAFF. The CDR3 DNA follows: TGTGCCAGCAGTTCCCACAGGGGCTCAGTGACTGAAGCTTTCTTT.

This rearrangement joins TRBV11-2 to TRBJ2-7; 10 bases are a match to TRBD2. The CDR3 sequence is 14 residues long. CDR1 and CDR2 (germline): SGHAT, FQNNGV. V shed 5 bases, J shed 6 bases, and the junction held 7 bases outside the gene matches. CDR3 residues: CASSPRLAGGEQYF. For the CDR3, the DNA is TGTGCCAGCAGCCCCAGACTAGCGGGCGGCGAGCAGTACTTC.

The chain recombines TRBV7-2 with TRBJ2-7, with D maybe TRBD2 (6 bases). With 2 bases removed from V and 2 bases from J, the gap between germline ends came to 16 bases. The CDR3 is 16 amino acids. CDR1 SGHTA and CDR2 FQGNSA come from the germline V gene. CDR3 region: CASSLTGTQPTYEQYF. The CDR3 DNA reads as TGTGCCAGCAGCTTAACTGGGACTCAGCCGACCTACGAGCAGTACTTC.

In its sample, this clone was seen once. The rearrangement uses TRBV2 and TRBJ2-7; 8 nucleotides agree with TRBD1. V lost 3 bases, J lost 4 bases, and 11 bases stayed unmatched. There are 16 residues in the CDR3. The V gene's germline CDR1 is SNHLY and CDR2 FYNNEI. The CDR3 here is CASSENLGDRLYEQYF. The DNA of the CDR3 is TGTGCCAGCAGTGAGAACTTGGGGGACAGGCTGTACGAGCAGTACTTC.

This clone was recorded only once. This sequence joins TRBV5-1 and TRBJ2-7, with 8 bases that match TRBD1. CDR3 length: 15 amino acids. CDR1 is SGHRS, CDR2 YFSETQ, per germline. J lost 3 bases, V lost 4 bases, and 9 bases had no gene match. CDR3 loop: CASSIGGQANYEQYF. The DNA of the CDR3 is TGCGCCAGCAGCATAGGGGGACAGGCGAACTACGAGCAGTACTTC.

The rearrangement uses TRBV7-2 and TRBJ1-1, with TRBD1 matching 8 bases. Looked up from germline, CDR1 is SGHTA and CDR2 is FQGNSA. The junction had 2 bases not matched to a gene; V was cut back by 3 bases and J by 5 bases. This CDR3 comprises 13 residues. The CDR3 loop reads CASSLDRVTEAFF. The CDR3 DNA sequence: TGTGCCAGCAGCTTGGACAGGGTTACTGAAGCTTTCTTT.

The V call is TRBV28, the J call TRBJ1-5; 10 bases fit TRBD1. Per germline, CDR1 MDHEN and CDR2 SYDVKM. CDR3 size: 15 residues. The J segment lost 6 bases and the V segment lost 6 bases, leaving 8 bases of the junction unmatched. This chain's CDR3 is CASSRDRGGGQPQHF. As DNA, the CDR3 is TGTGCCAGCAGCCGGGACAGGGGAGGCGGTCAGCCCCAGCATTTT. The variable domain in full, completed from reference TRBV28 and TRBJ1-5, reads DVKVTQSSRYLVKRTGEKVFLECVQDMDHENMFWYRQDPGLGLRLIYFSYDVKMKEKGDIPEGYSVSREKKERFSLILESASTNQTSMYLCASSRDRGGGQPQHFGDGTRLSIL.

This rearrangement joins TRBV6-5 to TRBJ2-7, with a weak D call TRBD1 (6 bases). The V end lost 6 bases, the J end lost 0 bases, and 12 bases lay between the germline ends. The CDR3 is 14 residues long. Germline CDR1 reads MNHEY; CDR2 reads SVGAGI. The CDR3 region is CASRRTDSSYEQYF. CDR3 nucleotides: TGTGCCAGCAGACGCACGGACAGCTCCTACGAGCAGTACTTC.

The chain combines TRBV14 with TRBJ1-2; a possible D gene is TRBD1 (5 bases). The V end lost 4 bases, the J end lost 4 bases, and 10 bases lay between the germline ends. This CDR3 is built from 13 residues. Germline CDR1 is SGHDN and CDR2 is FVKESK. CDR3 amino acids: CASSLVQGYGYTF. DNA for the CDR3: TGTGCCAGCAGCCTCGTCCAGGGCTATGGCTACACCTTC.

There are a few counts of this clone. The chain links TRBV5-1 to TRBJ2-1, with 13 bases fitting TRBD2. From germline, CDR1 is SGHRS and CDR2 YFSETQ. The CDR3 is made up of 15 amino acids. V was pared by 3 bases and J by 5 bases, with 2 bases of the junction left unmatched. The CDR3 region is CASSSLAGGNNEQFF. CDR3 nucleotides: TGCGCCAGCAGCTCACTAGCGGGGGGGAACAATGAGCAGTTCTTC.

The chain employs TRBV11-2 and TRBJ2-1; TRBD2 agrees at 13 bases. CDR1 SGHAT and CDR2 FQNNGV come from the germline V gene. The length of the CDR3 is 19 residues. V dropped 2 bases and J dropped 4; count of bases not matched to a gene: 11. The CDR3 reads CASSLTSGLAGVRYNEQFF. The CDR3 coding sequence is TGTGCCAGCAGCTTAACTTCCGGACTAGCGGGAGTAAGGTACAATGAGCAGTTCTTC.

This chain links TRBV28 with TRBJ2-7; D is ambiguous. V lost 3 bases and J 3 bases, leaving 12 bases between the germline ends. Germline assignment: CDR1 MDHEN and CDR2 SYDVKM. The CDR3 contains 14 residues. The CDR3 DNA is TGTGCCAGCAGTTTTCGGGTCCCTGACTACGAGCAGTACTTC. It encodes CASSFRVPDYEQYF.

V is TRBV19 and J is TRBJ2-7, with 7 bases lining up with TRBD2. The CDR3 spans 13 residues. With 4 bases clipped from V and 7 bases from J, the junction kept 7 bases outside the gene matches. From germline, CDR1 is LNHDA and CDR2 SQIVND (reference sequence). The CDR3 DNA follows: TGTGCCAGTAGTACACTGGGAGGGGTAGAGCAGTACTTC. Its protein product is CASSTLGGVEQYF.